This T cell receptor beta chain was sequenced in a study of glioma-infiltrating T cells after dendritic cell vaccination. The study, taken as a whole, reports: Patients with more pretreatment TILs had longer time to progression and survival.

The primer mix had 60 V beta and 13 J beta primers. The method was immunoSEQ multiplex PCR; TCRdb's version includes in-frame clones alone and lacks a portion of them. The data contain 93,000 or so clones, about four fifths of them singletons. Germline V gene data show CDR1 as MNHEY and CDR2 as SVGAGI. V was clipped by 6 bases and J by 9 bases; unmatched bases: 2. CDR3 length equals 12 residues. Concerning this clone: Its antigen is unknown.

The J gene is TRBJ2-1, the V gene TRBV6-5; 10 bases are a match to TRBD2. Sequences were derived from blood, sampled before dendritic cell vaccination. This sequence was found in a human donor with glioblastoma. Written as DNA, the CDR3 is TGTGCCAGCAGCCGGACTAGCGGTGAGCAGTTCTTC. It codes for CASSRTSGEQFF.